The clone carrying this T cell receptor (beta chain) has ten or more counts. The source of the sample is a study of regulatory T cells in long-lasting Graves disease. The TCR beta library used iRepertoire HTBI primers with Arm-PCR amplification of CDR3. TCRdb recomputed calls from the multiplex PCR reads with MiXCR, one row per CDR3 protein. The sample includes almost 350,000 distinct CDR3 sequences, about 18% of them seen just once. Regarding time point: persistent/refractory GD, antithyroid drugs over 5 years with positive TRAb. Isolated PBMC RNA provided the starting material for the TCR library. V was pared by 0 bases and J by 7 bases, with 12 bases between. The CDR3 contains 14 residues. The germline V gene has CDR1 SGHAT and CDR2 FQNNGV.

This TCR was recovered from a female donor with Graves disease. This sequence joins TRBV11-2 and TRBJ1-2, with D unclear. Sequencing was performed on peripheral blood mononuclear cells (PBMCs), taken when the disease was refractory, from a patient treated with antithyroid drugs. The CDR3 here is CASSLERRRTGYTF. The CDR3 DNA reads as TGTGCCAGCAGCTTAGAGAGGCGACGGACTGGCTACACCTTC.